These 21 T cell receptor beta chains were sequenced from one sample in a study of T cell responses to AZD1222 COVID-19 vaccine. Measured with immunoSEQ multiplex PCR; TCRdb has only the in-frame clones, and not every one. The data hold about 120,000 clones, with around 87% observed a single time. The sequencing used peripheral blood, collected on day 0 of AZD1222 vaccination. Receptor source: an adult in good health.

This chain uses TRBV10-1 with TRBJ1-5; 8 nucleotides match TRBD1. The CDR3 loop spans 15 amino acids. The V gene end was trimmed by 6 bases and the J gene end by 5 bases; junction bases not matched to a gene: 9. Germline V gene lookup returns CDR1 WNHNN and CDR2 SYGVQD (reference sequence). The CDR3 nucleotides read TGCGCCAGCAGAGGGCAGGGGGCTCGGGATCAGCCCCAGCATTTT. Translating it yields CASRGQGARDQPQHF.

The chain links TRBV5-8 to TRBJ2-3, with D perhaps TRBD2 (5 bases). Looked up from germline, CDR1 is SGHTS and CDR2 is YDEGEE. V lost 4 bases and J 2 bases, leaving 14 bases between the germline ends. The CDR3 extends over 15 amino acids. Here the CDR3 reads CASSPEGHLTDTQYF. CDR3 DNA sequence: TGTGCCAGCAGCCCCGAGGGCCACCTCACAGATACGCAGTATTTT.

The chain combines TRBV4-1 with TRBJ2-2; 7 nucleotides line up with TRBD2. V gave up 8 bases and J gave up 4 bases; unmatched junction bases: 10. This CDR3 is built from 15 residues. Germline V gene lookup returns CDR1 MGHRA and CDR2 YSYEKL. The CDR3 sequence: CASSHGGTFTGELFF. CDR3 bases: TGCGCCAGCTCCCACGGGGGGACGTTCACCGGGGAGCTGTTTTTT.

This chain uses TRBV12-5 with TRBJ2-2, with D unresolved. This CDR3 region has 14 residues. The germline CDR1 and CDR2 sequences are LGHNT and FRNRAP. Trimming took off 6 bases at V and 6 bases at J, with 14 bases between the two ends. In nucleotides, the CDR3 is TGTGCTAGTGGGGCAGCCCAAACGGCCGGGGAGCTGTTTTTT. Its protein product is CASGAAQTAGELFF.

The chain couples TRBV4-3 to TRBJ2-1, with 8 bases fitting TRBD2. Germline V gives CDR1 LGHNA, CDR2 YSLEER. V was clipped by 1 base and J by 0 bases; unmatched bases: 2. This CDR3 spans 16 amino acids. The CDR3 DNA reads TGCGCCAGCAGCCAAGGGCGGGGGGCCTCCTACAATGAGCAGTTCTTC. Protein product: CASSQGRGASYNEQFF.

CDR3 nucleotide sequence: TGTGCCAGCAGCACAACCTTTAGCTTTGGCATGAACACTGAAGCTTTCTTT. It translates to CASSTTFSFGMNTEAFF. The chain uses TRBV21-1 and TRBJ1-1. TRBV21-1 is shown as a pseudogene. This CDR3 has 17 amino acids.

The gene calls are TRBV11-1 and TRBJ1-2, with TRBD1 matching over 7 bases. The V and J ends lost 5 bases and 2 bases, in that order; junction bases with no gene match: 8. Germline V lookup: CDR1 SGHAT, CDR2 FQDESV (reference sequence). The CDR3 has 15 residues. CDR3 nucleotides: TGTGCCAGCAGCACACCGACAGGGACCAACTATGGCTACACCTTC. Residues: CASSTPTGTNYGYTF.

This chain links TRBV20-1 with TRBJ1-2; 8 positions agree with TRBD1. Germline-derived CDR1 and CDR2 are DFQATT and SNEGSKA (reference sequence). Trimming removed 7 bases from V and 5 bases from J; junction bases left unmatched: 3. This CDR3 contains 11 residues. The CDR3 reads CSGHRGYGYTF. As DNA, the CDR3 is TGCAGTGGTCACAGGGGGTATGGCTACACCTTC.

The chain recombines TRBV9 with TRBJ1-1, with D possibly matching TRBD1 (6 bases). CDR1 is SGDLS, CDR2 YYNGEE, per germline. V was clipped by 4 bases and J by 2 bases, with 12 bases between them. The CDR3 contains 14 residues. CDR3 sequence: CASSTGFGNTEAFF. For the CDR3, the DNA is TGTGCCAGCAGCACAGGGTTCGGAAACACTGAAGCTTTCTTT.

As regards this clone: A junction end diverges from the germline sequence, so it may reflect a read error. CDR3 in amino acids: CASSLGPPLVSF. CDR3 nucleotides: TGTGCCAGCAGCTTGGGGCCCCCCCTAGTAAGTTTT. The J gene is TRBJ2-3, the V gene TRBV5-6; no clear D gene. Germline V lookup: CDR1 SGHDT, CDR2 YYEEEE. There are 12 residues in the CDR3.

This chain connects TRBV15 to TRBJ1-4; TRBD1 is a possible D gene (5 bases). Trimming pared 6 bases from V and 4 bases from J, leaving 15 bases between. The germline gives CDR1 LNHNV, CDR2 YYDKDF (reference sequence). The length of the CDR3 is 15 residues. This CDR3 reads CATRSVGAVNEKLFF. For the CDR3, the DNA is TGTGCCACCAGATCCGTAGGGGCAGTTAATGAAAAACTGTTTTTT.

The V and J genes are TRBV7-9 and TRBJ1-5; perhaps TRBD1 as D (5 bases). CDR1 is SEHNR and CDR2 is FQNEAQ in the germline V gene (reference sequence). The CDR3 runs 16 residues. The V end was cut by 5 bases, the J end by 6 bases, with 20 bases between. In nucleotides, the CDR3 is TGTGCCAGCAGCAAGGGGATCATGGCAGGGCGTCAGCCCCAGCATTTT. Translating it yields CASSKGIMAGRQPQHF.

This chain uses TRBV7-3 with TRBJ2-1; 8 bases line up with TRBD1. Germline CDR1 and CDR2: SGHTA and FQGTGA. The J segment lost 6 bases and the V segment lost 5 bases, leaving 9 bases of the junction unmatched. The CDR3 runs to 15 residues. The CDR3 loop is CASSPRTGYGNEQFF. DNA for the CDR3: TGTGCCAGCAGCCCTCGGACAGGGTATGGCAATGAGCAGTTCTTC.

V and J are TRBV20-1 and TRBJ2-7; D is undetermined. Germline V CDR1 and CDR2: DFQATT, SNEGSKA (reference sequence). Trimming shortened V by 3 bases and J by 2 bases, and 14 bases separated the two germline ends. This CDR3 spans 14 amino acids. CDR3 DNA sequence: TGCAGTGCTAGTGGCGGAGTCGCCACCTACGAGCAGTACTTC. This codes for CSASGGVATYEQYF.

V is TRBV12-5 and J is TRBJ1-1; D perhaps matches TRBD1 (5 bases). Trimming left V 0 bases short and J 0 bases short, with 5 bases between. From germline, CDR1 is LGHNT and CDR2 FRNRAP. This CDR3 contains 14 residues. Written as DNA, the CDR3 is TGTGCTAGTGGTTTGGTGACAGTGAACACTGAAGCTTTCTTT. Translation gives CASGLVTVNTEAFF.

In its sample, this clone was seen once. The chain has TRBV12-5 and TRBJ2-5, with D possibly called TRBD1 or TRBD2 (6 bases each). CDR1 is LGHNT and CDR2 is FRNRAP in the germline V gene. V lost 1 base to trimming and J lost 7 bases, with 13 bases between them. The CDR3 runs to 14 residues. For the CDR3, the DNA is TGTGCTAGTGGTTTGGCGGGGGCACGGGTGACCCAGTACTTC. Translated, it gives CASGLAGARVTQYF.

The V gene is TRBV4-2, the J gene TRBJ2-2, with 7 positions matching TRBD2. Germline CDR1 LGHNA, CDR2 YNFKEQ. V lost 2 bases to trimming and J lost 5 bases; unmatched junction nucleotides: 2. This CDR3 spans 14 amino acids. The CDR3 spells CASSQRGGTGELFF. The CDR3 DNA reads TGTGCCAGCAGCCAACGGGGAGGGACCGGGGAGCTGTTTTTT.

The rearrangement uses TRBV5-1 and TRBJ1-1, with 8 positions matching TRBD1. The V segment lost 3 bases and the J segment 3 bases; nucleotides outside the gene matches: 13. The CDR3 length is 17 residues. Germline CDR1 reads SGHRS; CDR2 reads YFSETQ. The CDR3 nucleotides are TGCGCCAGCAGCTCGGTAGGACAGGGACAGGAAGACACTGAAGCTTTCTTT. Translated: CASSSVGQGQEDTEAFF.

The chain links TRBV7-9 to TRBJ2-7, with 11 bases that match TRBD1. The CDR3 covers 15 residues. The germline gives CDR1 SEHNR, CDR2 FQNEAQ (reference sequence). V trimming: 5 bases; J trimming: 3 bases; junction bases outside the gene matches: 6. The CDR3 coding sequence is TGTGCCAGCAGCCTGCCGGGACAGGGGGTCTACGAGCAGTACTTC. Translation: CASSLPGQGVYEQYF.

This clone turned up a few times. The chain couples TRBV4-1 to TRBJ2-5, with D possibly TRBD2 on 6 matching bases. V was cut by 0 bases and J by 9 bases, with 11 bases left in between. The CDR3 is made up of 13 amino acids. The germline CDR1 and CDR2 sequences are MGHRA and YSYEKL. The CDR3 is CASSQDGAGSQYF. CDR3 sequence (DNA): TGCGCCAGCAGCCAAGATGGCGCGGGGTCCCAGTACTTC.

V is TRBV11-3 and J is TRBJ1-6; D ambiguous. V was pared by 2 bases and J by 5 bases, with 4 bases between. CDR1 and CDR2 from the germline V gene are SGHNT and YENEEA. CDR3 length: 13 residues. The CDR3 loop is CASSLNDNSPLHF. CDR3 bases: TGTGCCAGCAGCTTAAACGATAATTCACCCCTCCACTTT.